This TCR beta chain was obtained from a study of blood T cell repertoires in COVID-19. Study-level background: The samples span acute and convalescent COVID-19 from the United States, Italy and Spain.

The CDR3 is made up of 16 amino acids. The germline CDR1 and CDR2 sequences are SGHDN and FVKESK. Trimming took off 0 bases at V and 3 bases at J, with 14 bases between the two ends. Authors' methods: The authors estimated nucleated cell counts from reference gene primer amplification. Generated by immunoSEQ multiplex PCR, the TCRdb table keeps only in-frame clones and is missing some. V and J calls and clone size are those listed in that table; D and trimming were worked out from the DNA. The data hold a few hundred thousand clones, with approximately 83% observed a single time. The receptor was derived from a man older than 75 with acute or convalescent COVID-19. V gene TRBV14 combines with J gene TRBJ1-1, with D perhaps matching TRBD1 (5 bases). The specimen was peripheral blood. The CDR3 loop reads CASSQDSRDRDTEAFF. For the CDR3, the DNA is TGTGCCAGCAGCCAAGATAGCAGGGATCGGGACACTGAAGCTTTCTTT.